This entry concerns a single T cell receptor beta chain. The antigen remains unidentified. The data were obtained in a study of cytomegalovirus exposure and HLA in healthy donors. Study-wide results and limits: Earlier analysis found most TCR beta V segments productive about 90% or about 30% of the time. Roughly uniform depth of sequencing across donors was assumed in presence/absence analyses. The authors later linked a missense DCLRE1C variant to TCR beta V- and J-gene trimming.

Germline V CDR1 and CDR2: KGHSH, LQKENI. V lost 3 bases and J 6 bases, leaving 6 bases between the germline ends. The CDR3 length is 12 residues. The PCR employed 60 Vbeta primers together with 13 Jbeta primers. In the source study's methods: Later reanalysis found roughly 80 million unique TCR beta chains, around 9.9 million of them shared. TCRdb's table, derived via immunoSEQ multiplex PCR, lists solely in-frame clones and lacks some. V and J calls and clone size are given by that table; D and trimming were obtained from the DNA. The sample lists about 95,000 clones; nearly 80% were seen once. The genes are TRBV18 and TRBJ2-1; D is uncertain. Input material: PBMCs. This sequence was found in a woman between 40 and 50 years old in good health and CMV-seropositive. The CDR3 region is CASSPRSNEQFF. CDR3 coding DNA: TGTGCCAGCTCACCGCGGAGCAATGAGCAGTTCTTC.